The next 14 T cell receptor beta chains were all read from a single sample in a study of regulatory T cells in long-lasting Graves disease. Sample time point: newly diagnosed GD, antithyroid drugs for less than 3 months. Construction of the TCR library relied on RNA isolated from PBMCs. Investigators prepared the TCR beta libraries by applying iRepertoire HTBI primers and Arm-PCR of CDR3 regions. TCRdb reanalysed the multiplex PCR reads using MiXCR and keeps one entry per CDR3 protein. The sample gives hundreds of thousands of distinct CDR3 sequences, about 16% of which show up once; 15% to 20% is in the top ten. The data were also submitted as part of a second study, on T cells in Graves' hyperthyroidism and ophthalmopathy.

The sequencing here drew on peripheral blood mononuclear cells (PBMCs), taken at new diagnosis, from a patient treated with antithyroid drugs. Source of these receptors: a woman under 40 with Graves disease.

This clonotype was seen a handful of times. This chain uses TRBV6-1 with TRBJ1-3; no reliable D call. The CDR3 contains 13 residues. Germline-derived CDR1 and CDR2 are MNHNS and SASEGT. With 4 bases removed from V and 4 bases from J, the gap between germline ends came to 8 bases. The CDR3 DNA reads TGTGCCAGCAGTGTAGAGTCCGGAAACACCATATATTTT. This encodes CASSVESGNTIYF.

This clonotype has ten or more counts. V usage is TRBV20-1 and J usage is TRBJ2-1, with 8 nucleotides matching TRBD2. Germline V gene lookup returns CDR1 DFQATT and CDR2 SNEGSKA (reference sequence). The J segment lost 2 bases and the V segment lost 5 bases, leaving 11 bases of the junction unmatched. The CDR3 has 16 residues. CDR3 nucleotides: TGCAGTGCTGCCCCCCTTGCGGGGGGAACCTACAATGAGCAGTTCTTC. Translation gives CSAAPLAGGTYNEQFF.

This clonotype was recorded many times. This chain joins TRBV7-9 and TRBJ1-1, with unresolved D. The CDR3 has 13 residues. The germline V gene has CDR1 SEHNR and CDR2 FQNEAQ (reference sequence). The germline V and J ends were trimmed by 2 bases and 1 base, with 5 bases remaining between them. DNA for the CDR3: TGTGCCAGCAGCTTAAACTGGAACACTGAAGCTTTCTTT. Translated: CASSLNWNTEAFF.

The chain recombines TRBV30 with TRBJ2-5; no firm D call. Trimming pared 2 bases from V and 5 bases from J, leaving 9 bases between. The germline V gene encodes CDR1 GTSNPN and CDR2 SVGIG (reference sequence). There are 12 residues in the CDR3. This CDR3 reads CAWSKGGETQYF. DNA for the CDR3: TGTGCCTGGAGTAAAGGTGGGGAGACCCAGTACTTC.

Points on this clonotype: The junction does not match germline at one end; this may be a read error. The chain has TRBV7-8 and TRBJ2-6, with D possibly matching TRBD1 (6 bases). Germline-derived CDR1 and CDR2 are SGHVS and FQNEAQ. This CDR3 has 14 residues. The DNA for the CDR3 is TGTGCCTCATCGGTGGGGGCTGGGGCCAGCGTCCTGACTTTC. As protein: CASSVGAGASVLTF.

The genes are TRBV13 and TRBJ2-2; TRBD2 is a possible D gene (6 bases). This CDR3 has 16 residues. Trimming left V 4 bases short and J 1 base short, with 13 bases between. CDR1 PRHDT and CDR2 FYEKMQ come from the germline V gene (reference sequence). CDR3 nucleotide sequence: TGTGCCAGCAGCTCCAGCTTCGGGGGGAACACCGGGGAGCTGTTTTTT. This translates into CASSSSFGGNTGELFF.

This clonotype was detected only a few times. V usage is TRBV28 and J usage is TRBJ2-1; no definite D call. Germline V gives CDR1 MDHEN, CDR2 SYDVKM. The CDR3 sequence is 13 residues long. V was clipped by 5 bases and J by 10 bases, with 15 bases between them. The CDR3 sequence is CASSHGSWREQFF. The CDR3 coding sequence is TGTGCCAGCAGTCATGGTAGCTGGCGGGAGCAGTTCTTC.

A single count supports this clonotype. The rearrangement links TRBV6-1 to TRBJ2-1; D uncertain. The CDR3 has 13 amino acids. CDR1 MNHNS and CDR2 SASEGT come from the germline V gene. The V end was cut by 9 bases, the J end by 7 bases, with 16 bases between. CDR3 DNA: TGTGCCAGTCAACCACTCGGTTATAATGAGCAGTTCTTC. The encoded protein is CASQPLGYNEQFF.

Worth noting for this clonotype: A much larger clone lies a single base off, so this may be a read error. The chain has TRBV28 and TRBJ1-6; D gene unclear. V dropped 6 bases and J dropped 9 bases, with 15 bases sitting between them. From germline, CDR1 is MDHEN and CDR2 SYDVKM. The CDR3 sequence is 14 residues long. The CDR3 sequence is CASSPDDRGSPLHF. CDR3 sequence (DNA): TGTGCCAGCAGCCCGGACGATCGGGGTTCACCCCTCCACTTT.

This chain uses TRBV2 with TRBJ2-7, with 7 bases that match TRBD2. This CDR3 region has 12 residues. Trimming removed 8 bases from V and 5 bases from J; junction bases left unmatched: 6. The germline CDR1 and CDR2 sequences are SNHLY and FYNNEI. CDR3 sequence reads: CASRGRADEQYF. For the CDR3, the DNA is TGTGCCAGCCGAGGGAGGGCAGACGAGCAGTACTTC.

The chain is built from TRBV19 and TRBJ2-2; the D gene could be TRBD1 or TRBD2 (6 bases each). CDR1 LNHDA and CDR2 SQIVND come from the germline V gene (reference sequence). V was shortened by 6 bases and J by 3 bases, with 17 bases between the two germline ends. CDR3 length: 16 residues. For the CDR3, the DNA is TGTGCCAGTAGAGAGTGGGGGGCCGAGTACACCGGGGAGCTGTTTTTT. This gives the protein CASREWGAEYTGELFF. Full variable domain (missing parts from reference TRBV19 and TRBJ2-2): DGGITQSPKYLFRKEGQNVTLSCEQNLNHDAMYWYRQDPGQGLRLIYYSQIVNDFQKGDIAEGYSVSREKKESFPLTVTSAQKNPTAFYLCASREWGAEYTGELFFGEGSRLTVL.

The chain uses TRBV6-1 and TRBJ1-1; 7 bases map to TRBD1. The trim removed 7 bases at V and 1 base at J, leaving 6 bases unmatched. Germline assignment: CDR1 MNHNS and CDR2 SASEGT. The CDR3 runs to 14 residues. The CDR3 DNA is TGTGCCAGCACCAAGGGGACAGCGAACACTGAAGCTTTCTTT. Translated, it gives CASTKGTANTEAFF.

The chain is built from TRBV18 and TRBJ1-1; D is possibly TRBD1 (6 bases). CDR3 size: 15 residues. Trimming stripped 2 bases from V and 6 bases from J, with 16 bases between. In germline, CDR1 is KGHSH, CDR2 LQKENI. This CDR3 is CASSPGSNRASEAFF. In DNA form, the CDR3 reads TGTGCCAGCTCACCAGGATCTAACAGGGCGTCTGAAGCTTTCTTT.

The table lists this clonotype with many counts. This CDR3 reads CASSTMGTGNEKLFF. DNA of the CDR3: TGTGCCAGCAGCACTATGGGGACAGGGAATGAAAAACTGTTTTTT. The V call is TRBV7-9, the J call TRBJ1-4; 9 bases map to TRBD1. The ends lost 5 bases at V and 5 bases at J; junction bases unmatched: 6. This CDR3 contains 15 residues. Germline lookup yields CDR1 SEHNR and CDR2 FQNEAQ (reference sequence). Together with reference TRBV7-9 and TRBJ1-4, the CDR3 gives the full variable domain: DTGVSQNPRHKITKRGQNVTFRCDPISEHNRLYWYRQTLGQGPEFLTYFQNEAQLEKSRLLSDRFSAERPKGSFSTLEIQRTEQGDSAMYLCASSTMGTGNEKLFFGSGTQLSVL.